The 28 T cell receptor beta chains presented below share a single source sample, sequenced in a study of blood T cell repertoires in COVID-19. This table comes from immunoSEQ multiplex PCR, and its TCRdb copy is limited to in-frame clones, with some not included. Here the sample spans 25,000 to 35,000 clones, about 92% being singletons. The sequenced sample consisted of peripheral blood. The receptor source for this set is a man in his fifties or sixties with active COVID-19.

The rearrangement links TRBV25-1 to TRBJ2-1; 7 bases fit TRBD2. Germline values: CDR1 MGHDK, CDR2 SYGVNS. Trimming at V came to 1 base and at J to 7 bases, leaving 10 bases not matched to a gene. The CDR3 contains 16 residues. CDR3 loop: CASSESTGGRVNEQFF. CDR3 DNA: TGTGCCAGCAGTGAATCTACGGGGGGTAGGGTGAATGAGCAGTTCTTC.

The CDR3 loop is CASSLATTAGNTIYF. For the CDR3, the DNA is TGTGCCAGCAGCTTAGCGACTACGGCCGGAAACACCATATATTTT. The chain uses TRBV7-8 and TRBJ1-3; no clear D gene. Germline V gene lookup returns CDR1 SGHVS and CDR2 FQNEAQ. With 0 bases removed from V and 4 bases from J, the gap between germline ends came to 10 bases. The CDR3 sequence is 15 residues long.

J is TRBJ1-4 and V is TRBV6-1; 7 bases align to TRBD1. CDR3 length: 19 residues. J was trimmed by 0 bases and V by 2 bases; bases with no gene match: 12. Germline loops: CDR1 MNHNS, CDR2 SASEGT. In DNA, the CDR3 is TGTGCCAGCAGTGAATTGAAGCCCGGACAGGCCGCAACTAATGAAAAACTGTTTTTT. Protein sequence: CASSELKPGQAATNEKLFF.

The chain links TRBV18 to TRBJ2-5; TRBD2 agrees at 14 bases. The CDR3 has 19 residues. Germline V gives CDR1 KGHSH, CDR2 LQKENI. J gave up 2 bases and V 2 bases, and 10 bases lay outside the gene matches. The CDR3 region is CASSPKGLAGGDDQETQYF. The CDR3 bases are TGTGCCAGCTCACCAAAAGGACTAGCGGGAGGCGACGATCAAGAGACCCAGTACTTC.

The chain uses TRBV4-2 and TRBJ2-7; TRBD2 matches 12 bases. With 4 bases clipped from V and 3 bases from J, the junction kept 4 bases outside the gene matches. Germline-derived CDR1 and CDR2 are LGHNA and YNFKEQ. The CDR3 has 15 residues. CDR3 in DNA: TGTGCCAGCAGCCCTGCACTAGCGGGGGGCTACGAGCAGTACTTC. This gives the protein CASSPALAGGYEQYF.

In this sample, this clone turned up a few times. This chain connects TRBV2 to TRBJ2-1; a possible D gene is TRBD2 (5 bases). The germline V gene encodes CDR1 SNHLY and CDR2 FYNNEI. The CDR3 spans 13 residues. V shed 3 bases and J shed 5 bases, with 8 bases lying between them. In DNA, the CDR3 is TGTGCCAGCAGTGAGTGGCGGGACAATGAGCAGTTCTTC. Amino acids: CASSEWRDNEQFF.

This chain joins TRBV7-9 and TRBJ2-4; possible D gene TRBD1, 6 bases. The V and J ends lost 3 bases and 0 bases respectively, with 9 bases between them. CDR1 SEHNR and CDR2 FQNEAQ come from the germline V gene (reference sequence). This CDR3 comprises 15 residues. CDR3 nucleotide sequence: TGTGCCAGCAGCTTCCGAGGGGGAGCCAAAAACATTCAGTACTTC. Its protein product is CASSFRGGAKNIQYF.

In nucleotides, the CDR3 is TGTGCCAGCAGCCAAGTAATGCTAGCGGGATGGTCTGGGGCCAACGTCCTGACTTTC. Protein: CASSQVMLAGWSGANVLTF. The V gene is TRBV4-2, the J gene TRBJ2-6; 9 bases agree with TRBD2. Germline trimming cut 1 base from V and 1 base from J; bases unmatched to any gene: 8. The CDR3 length is 19 residues. Germline CDR1 reads LGHNA; CDR2 reads YNFKEQ.

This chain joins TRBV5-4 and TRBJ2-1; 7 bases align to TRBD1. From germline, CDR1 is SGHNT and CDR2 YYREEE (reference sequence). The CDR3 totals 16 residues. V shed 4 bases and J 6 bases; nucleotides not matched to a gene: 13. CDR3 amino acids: CASSLVDRAPFNEQFF. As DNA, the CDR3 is TGTGCCAGCAGCCTTGTCGACAGGGCGCCCTTCAATGAGCAGTTCTTC. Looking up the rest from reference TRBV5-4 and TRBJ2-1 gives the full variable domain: ETGVTQSPTHLIKTRGQQVTLRCSSQSGHNTVSWYQQALGQGPQFIFQYYREEENGRGNFPPRFSGLQFPNYSSELNVNALELDDSALYLCASSLVDRAPFNEQFFGPGTRLTVL.

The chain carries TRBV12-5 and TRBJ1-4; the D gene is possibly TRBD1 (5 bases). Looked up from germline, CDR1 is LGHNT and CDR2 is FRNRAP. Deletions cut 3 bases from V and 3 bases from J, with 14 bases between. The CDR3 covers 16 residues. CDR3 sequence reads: CASGFIQGGPNEKLFF. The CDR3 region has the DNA TGTGCTAGTGGTTTTATCCAGGGTGGCCCTAATGAAAAACTGTTTTTT. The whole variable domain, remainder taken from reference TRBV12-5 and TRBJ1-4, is DARVTQTPRHKVTEMGQEVTMRCQPILGHNTVFWYRQTMMQGLELLAYFRNRAPLDDSGMPKDRFSAEMPDATLATLKIQPSEPRDSAVYFCASGFIQGGPNEKLFFGSGTQLSVL.

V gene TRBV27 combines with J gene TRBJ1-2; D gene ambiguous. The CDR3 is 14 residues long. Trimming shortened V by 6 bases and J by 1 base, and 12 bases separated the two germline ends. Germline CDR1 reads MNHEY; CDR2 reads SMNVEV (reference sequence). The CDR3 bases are TGTGCCAGCAGGCCTGGGCAGGTTAACTATGGCTACACCTTC. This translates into CASRPGQVNYGYTF.

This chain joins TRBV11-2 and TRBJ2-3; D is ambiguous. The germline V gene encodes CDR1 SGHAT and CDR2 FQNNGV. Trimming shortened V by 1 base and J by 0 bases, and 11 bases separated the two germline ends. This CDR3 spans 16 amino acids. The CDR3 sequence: CASSLGIYYSTDTQYF. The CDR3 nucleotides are TGTGCCAGCAGCTTAGGTATTTACTATAGCACAGATACGCAGTATTTT.

The CDR3: CASSMRQGAPGTEAFF. In nucleotides, the CDR3 is TGCGCCAGCAGCATGAGACAGGGGGCGCCGGGCACTGAAGCTTTCTTT. The chain uses TRBV5-1 and TRBJ1-1, with 10 positions matching TRBD1. The CDR3 totals 16 residues. V gave up 4 bases and J gave up 4 bases; unmatched junction bases: 10. Germline CDR1 reads SGHRS; CDR2 reads YFSETQ.

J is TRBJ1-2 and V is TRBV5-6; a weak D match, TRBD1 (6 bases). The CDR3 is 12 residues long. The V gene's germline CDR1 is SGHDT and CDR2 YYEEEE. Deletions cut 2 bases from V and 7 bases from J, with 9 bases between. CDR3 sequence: CASSFSGAGYTF. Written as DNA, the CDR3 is TGTGCCAGCAGCTTCTCAGGGGCTGGCTACACCTTC.

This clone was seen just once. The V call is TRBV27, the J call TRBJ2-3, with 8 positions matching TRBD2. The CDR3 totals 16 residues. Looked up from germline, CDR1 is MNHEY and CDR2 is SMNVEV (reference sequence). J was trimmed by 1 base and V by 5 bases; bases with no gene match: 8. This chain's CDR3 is CASSLPSGSGTDTQYF. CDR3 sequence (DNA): TGTGCCAGCAGTCTTCCCAGCGGGAGCGGCACAGATACGCAGTATTTT.

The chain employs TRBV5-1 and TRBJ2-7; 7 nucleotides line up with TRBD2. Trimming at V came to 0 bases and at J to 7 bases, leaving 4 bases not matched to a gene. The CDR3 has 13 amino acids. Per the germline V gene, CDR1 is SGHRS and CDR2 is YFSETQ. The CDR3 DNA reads TGCGCCAGCAGCTTGGATCCGGGGGGAGAGCAGTACTTC. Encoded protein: CASSLDPGGEQYF.

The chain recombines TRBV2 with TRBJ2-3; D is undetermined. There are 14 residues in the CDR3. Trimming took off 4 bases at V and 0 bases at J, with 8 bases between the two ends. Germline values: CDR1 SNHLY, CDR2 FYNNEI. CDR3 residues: CASSVGQSTDTQYF. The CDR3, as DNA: TGTGCCAGCAGTGTTGGGCAGAGCACAGATACGCAGTATTTT.

DNA for the CDR3: TGCGCCAGCAGCTTGTTCGGGTCTGGTGGCGAGCAGTACTTC. It translates to CASSLFGSGGEQYF. The rearrangement links TRBV5-1 to TRBJ2-7; D not resolved. Germline lookup yields CDR1 SGHRS and CDR2 YFSETQ. This CDR3 spans 14 amino acids. The germline V and J ends were trimmed by 1 base and 6 bases, with 14 bases remaining between them.

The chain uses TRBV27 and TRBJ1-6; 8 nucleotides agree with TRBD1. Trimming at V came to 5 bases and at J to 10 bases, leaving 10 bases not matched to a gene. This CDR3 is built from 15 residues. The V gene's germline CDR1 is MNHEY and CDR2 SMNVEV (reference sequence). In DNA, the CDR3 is TGTGCCAGCAGTGAATACCGGACAGGGTCCTCACCCCTCCACTTT. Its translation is CASSEYRTGSSPLHF.

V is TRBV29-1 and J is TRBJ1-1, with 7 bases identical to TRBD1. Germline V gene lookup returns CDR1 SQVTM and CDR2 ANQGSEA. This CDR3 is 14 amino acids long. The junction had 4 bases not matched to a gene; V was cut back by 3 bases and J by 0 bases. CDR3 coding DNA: TGCAGCGTTGACCACAGGGGTTTGAACACTGAAGCTTTCTTT. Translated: CSVDHRGLNTEAFF. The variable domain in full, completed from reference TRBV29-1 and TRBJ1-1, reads SAVISQKPSRDICQRGTSLTIQCQVDSQVTMMFWYRQQPGQSLTLIATANQGSEATYESGFVIDKFPISRPNLTFSTLTVSNMSPEDSSIYLCSVDHRGLNTEAFFGQGTRLTVV.

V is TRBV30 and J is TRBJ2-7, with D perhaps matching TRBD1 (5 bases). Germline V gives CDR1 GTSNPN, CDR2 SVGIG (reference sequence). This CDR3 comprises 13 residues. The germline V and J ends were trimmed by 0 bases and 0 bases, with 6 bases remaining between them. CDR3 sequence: CAWSVDSSYEQYF. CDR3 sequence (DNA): TGTGCCTGGAGTGTAGACAGCTCCTACGAGCAGTACTTC.

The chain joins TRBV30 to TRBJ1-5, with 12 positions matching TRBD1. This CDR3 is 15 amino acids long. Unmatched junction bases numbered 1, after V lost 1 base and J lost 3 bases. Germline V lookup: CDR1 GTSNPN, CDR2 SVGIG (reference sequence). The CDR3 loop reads CAWSGGQGANQPQHF. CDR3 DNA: TGTGCCTGGAGTGGGGGACAGGGGGCCAATCAGCCCCAGCATTTT.

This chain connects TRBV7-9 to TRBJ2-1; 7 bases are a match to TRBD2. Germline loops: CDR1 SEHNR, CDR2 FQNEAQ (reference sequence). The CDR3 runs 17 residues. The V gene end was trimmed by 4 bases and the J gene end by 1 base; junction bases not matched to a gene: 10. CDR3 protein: CASSSSRGVQSYNEQFF. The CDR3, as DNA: TGTGCCAGCAGCTCCTCTCGGGGGGTCCAATCCTACAATGAGCAGTTCTTC.

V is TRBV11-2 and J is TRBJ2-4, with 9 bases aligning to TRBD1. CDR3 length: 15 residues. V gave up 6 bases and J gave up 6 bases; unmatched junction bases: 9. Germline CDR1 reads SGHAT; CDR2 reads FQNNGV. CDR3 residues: CASSPGQGRRNIQYF. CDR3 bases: TGTGCCAGCAGTCCGGGACAGGGTCGTAGAAACATTCAGTACTTC.

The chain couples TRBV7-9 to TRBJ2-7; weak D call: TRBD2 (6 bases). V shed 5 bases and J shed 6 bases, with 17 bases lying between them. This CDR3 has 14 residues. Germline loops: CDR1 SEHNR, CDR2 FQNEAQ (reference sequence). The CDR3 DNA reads TGTGCCAGCAGCCTACCGGGACTCCTCGCCGAGCAGTACTTC. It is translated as CASSLPGLLAEQYF.

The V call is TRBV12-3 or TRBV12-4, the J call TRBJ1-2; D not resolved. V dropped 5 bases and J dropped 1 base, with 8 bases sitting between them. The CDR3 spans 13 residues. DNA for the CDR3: TGTGCCAGCAGTCCCCAGGTTAACTATGGCTACACCTTC. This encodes CASSPQVNYGYTF.

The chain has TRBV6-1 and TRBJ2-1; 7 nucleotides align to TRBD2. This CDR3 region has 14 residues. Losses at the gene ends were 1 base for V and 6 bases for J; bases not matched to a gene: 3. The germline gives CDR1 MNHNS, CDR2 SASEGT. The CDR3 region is CASSEVGGGNEQFF. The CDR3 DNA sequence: TGTGCCAGCAGTGAAGTTGGCGGGGGCAATGAGCAGTTCTTC.

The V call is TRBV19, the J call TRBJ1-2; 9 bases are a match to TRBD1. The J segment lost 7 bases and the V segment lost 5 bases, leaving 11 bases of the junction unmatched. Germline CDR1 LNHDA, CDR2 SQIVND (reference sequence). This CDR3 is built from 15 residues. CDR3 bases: TGTGCCAGTAGTGGGAGGACAGGGGCGAGTAGTGGCTACACCTTC. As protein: CASSGRTGASSGYTF.